In this sample, the clone carrying this T cell receptor (beta chain) turned up many times. What it recognizes is unknown. This sample is part of a study of T-cell reconstitution after alpha-beta-depleted transplantation in children. General study findings and limits: After one year, T-cell counts and TCRbeta diversity mostly came from new T cells. Expanded graft clones, several hundred of them, were reportedly the source of alpha-beta T cells about two months after transplant.

For TCRbeta, the library was prepared with unique molecular identifiers. TCRdb reprocessed the PCR reads via MiXCR and lists one record per CDR3 protein. The repertoire holds roughly 240,000 distinct CDR3 sequences, with 6.5% to 10% as singletons. The germline V gene encodes CDR1 SNHLY and CDR2 FYNNEI. The CDR3 spans 14 residues. The V and J ends lost 6 bases and 2 bases respectively, with 12 bases between them. This TCR was sampled from a male patient between 5 and 17 years old who had a stem cell transplant for acute lymphoblastic leukemia, so the T cells may come from the graft donor. Sample: PBMCs, mostly from graft donor cells, taken 180 days after TCRalphabeta/CD19-depleted stem cell transplant. V gene TRBV2 combines with J gene TRBJ2-3, with D perhaps TRBD1 (5 bases). The CDR3 coding sequence is TGTGCCAGCAGAAAGACAGAAATCACAGATACGCAGTATTTT. It specifies CASRKTEITDTQYF.